The clone carrying this TCR beta chain was observed once. Its matching antigen is unknown. Here immunoSEQ multiplex PCR was the method, and the copy in TCRdb shows in-frame clones only, minus some. The data contain more than 130,000 clones, approximately 90% of them seen just once; the ten biggest clones take up around 3.6%. The record originates from a study of T cell responses to AZD1222 COVID-19 vaccine. Study context: Pooling covered second doses at about 4 or about 12 weeks. Study-level points and caveats: CD4 TCRs associated with vaccination spanned spike, dominating at 160-218 and 743-854.

CDR1 and CDR2 (germline): MNHEY, SVGEGT. J gave up 3 bases and V 3 bases, and 11 bases lay outside the gene matches. This CDR3 contains 17 residues. This TCR was sampled from an adult in good health. Source: peripheral blood, taken on day 0 of AZD1222 vaccination. V usage is TRBV6-2 or TRBV6-3 and J usage is TRBJ2-7; 10 bases match TRBD2. Here the CDR3 reads CASSYPKGLAANYEQYF. Written as DNA, the CDR3 is TGTGCCAGCAGTTATCCAAAAGGACTAGCGGCAAACTACGAGCAGTACTTC.